This T cell receptor beta chain is drawn from a study of blood T cell repertoires in COVID-19. Overall study context: Specimens from acute and convalescent COVID-19 originated in the United States, Italy and Spain. PBMCs, B-cell-depleted T cells, or T cells provided the cDNA or gDNA that made up the material.

Original handling: From reference gene primer amplification, estimates of nucleated cell counts were derived. Repertoires were generated with immunoSEQ multiplex PCR, while TCRdb's copy carries only in-frame clones and drops some. That table supplies the V and J calls and clone size; D and trimming were determined from the DNA. The top ten clones hold roughly 6% of a sample with 200,000 or so clones, about 88% of them seen once. CDR1 and CDR2 (germline): SGHDN, FVKESK. V lost 4 bases to trimming and J lost 5 bases; unmatched junction nucleotides: 5. This CDR3 contains 14 residues. The chain is built from TRBV14 and TRBJ1-3, with 7 positions matching TRBD1. Material: peripheral blood. The receptor comes from a woman aged 40 to 49 who had recovered from COVID-19. Written as DNA, the CDR3 is TGTGCCAGCAGCCCGGGACAGACCAGAAACACCATATATTTT. This gives the protein CASSPGQTRNTIYF.